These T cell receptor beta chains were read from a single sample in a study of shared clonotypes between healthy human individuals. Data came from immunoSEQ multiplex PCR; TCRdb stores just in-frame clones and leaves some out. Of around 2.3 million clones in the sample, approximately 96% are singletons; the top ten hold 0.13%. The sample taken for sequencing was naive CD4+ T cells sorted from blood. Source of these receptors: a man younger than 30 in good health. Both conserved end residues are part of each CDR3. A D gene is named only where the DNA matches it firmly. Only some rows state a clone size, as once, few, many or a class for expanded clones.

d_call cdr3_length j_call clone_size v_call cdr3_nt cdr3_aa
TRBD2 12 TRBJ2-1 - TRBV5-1 TGCGCCAGCAGCCCGGGACTAGCGCATCAGTTCTTC CASSPGLAHQFF
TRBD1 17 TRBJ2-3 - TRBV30 TGTGCCTGGAGTGTACAGAGTCCGGGACAGGGTGTCGATACGCAGTATTTT CAWSVQSPGQGVDTQYF
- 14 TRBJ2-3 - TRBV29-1 TGCAGCGTTGAAGGACGGTTAACTCTAGATACGCAGTATTTT CSVEGRLTLDTQYF
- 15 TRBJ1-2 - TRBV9 TGTGCCAGCAGCCCGCGGGGGGCGGCTAACTATGGCTACACCTTC CASSPRGAANYGYTF
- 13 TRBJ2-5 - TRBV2 TGTGCCAGCAGTGTACTTATGGATGGGGCCCAGTACTTC CASSVLMDGAQYF
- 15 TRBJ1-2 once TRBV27 TGTGCCAGCAGCCTTCAGTCCACAGGTCTCTATGGCTACACCTTC CASSLQSTGLYGYTF
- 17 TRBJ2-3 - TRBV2 TGTGCCAGCAGTACGTCTTTAGGTGGGGCGGGCACAGATACGCAGTATTTT CASSTSLGGAGTDTQYF
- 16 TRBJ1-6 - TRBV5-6 TGTGCCAGCAGCTCCGGACGGAAATTGGCTAATTCACCCCTCCACTTT CASSSGRKLANSPLHF
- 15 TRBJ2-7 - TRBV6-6 TGTGCCAGCAGTGAGGTACCGGGACAAGACTACGAGCAGTACTTC CASSEVPGQDYEQYF
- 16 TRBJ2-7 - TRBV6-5 TGTGCCAGCAGTTACTCGGGCGACAGCGGCTCCTACGAGCAGTACTTC CASSYSGDSGSYEQYF
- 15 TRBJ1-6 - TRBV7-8 TGTGCCAGCAGCTCCACTCTAGGCGGCAATTCACCCCTCCACTTT CASSSTLGGNSPLHF
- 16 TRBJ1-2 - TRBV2 TGTGCCAGCAGTGTCGCCGATCCCCGGGAAGACTATGGCTACACCTTC CASSVADPREDYGYTF
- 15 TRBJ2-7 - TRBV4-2 TGTGCCAGCAGCCAAGATATAGGACCCCCCTACGAGCAGTACTTC CASSQDIGPPYEQYF
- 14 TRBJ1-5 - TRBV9 TGTGCCAGCAGCGGGGGAGTTGTAAATCAGCCCCAGCATTTT CASSGGVVNQPQHF
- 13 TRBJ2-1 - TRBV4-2 TGTGCCAGCAGCCAAGGCGGAATCAGTGAGCAGTTCTTC CASSQGGISEQFF
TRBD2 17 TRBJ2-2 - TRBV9 TGTGCCAGCAGCGCCTCCAGGACTAGCGGGAACACCGGGGAGCTGTTTTTT CASSASRTSGNTGELFF
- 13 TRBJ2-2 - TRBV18 TGTGCCAGCTCACCCGGAATGGGGCAGGAGCTGTTTTTT CASSPGMGQELFF
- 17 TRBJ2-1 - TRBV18 TGTGCCAGCTCACCACGTTTTGCTAGCCCATCAAGGAATGAGCAGTTCTTC CASSPRFASPSRNEQFF
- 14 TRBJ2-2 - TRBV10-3 TGTGCCATCAGCCCGGGCCCCAACACCGGGGAGCTGTTTTTT CAISPGPNTGELFF
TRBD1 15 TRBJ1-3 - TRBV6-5 TGTGCCAGCAGACCCACAGGGGGCTCTGGAAACACCATATATTTT CASRPTGGSGNTIYF
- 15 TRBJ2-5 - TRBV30 TGTGCCTGGAGGGGGAAACGGGGCCCCCAAGAGACCCAGTACTTC CAWRGKRGPQETQYF